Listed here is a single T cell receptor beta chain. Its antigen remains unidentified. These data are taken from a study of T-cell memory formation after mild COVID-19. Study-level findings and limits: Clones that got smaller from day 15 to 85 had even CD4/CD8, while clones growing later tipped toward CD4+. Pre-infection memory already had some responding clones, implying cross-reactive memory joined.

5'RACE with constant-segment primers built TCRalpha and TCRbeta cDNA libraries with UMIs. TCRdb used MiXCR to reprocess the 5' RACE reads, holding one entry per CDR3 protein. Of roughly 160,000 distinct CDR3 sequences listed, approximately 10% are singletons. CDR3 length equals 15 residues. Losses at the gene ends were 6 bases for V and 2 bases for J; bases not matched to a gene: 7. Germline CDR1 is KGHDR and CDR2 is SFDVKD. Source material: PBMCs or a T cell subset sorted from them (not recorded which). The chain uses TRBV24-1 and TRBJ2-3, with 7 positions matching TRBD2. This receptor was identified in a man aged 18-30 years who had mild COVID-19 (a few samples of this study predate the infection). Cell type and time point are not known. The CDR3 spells CATSQAAGHTDTQYF. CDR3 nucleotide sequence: TGTGCCACCAGTCAGGCAGCGGGGCACACAGATACGCAGTATTTT.